Presented here are 13 T cell receptor beta chains from one specimen sequenced in a study of tumor-infiltrating lymphocytes in localized non-small cell lung cancer. Repertoires were generated with immunoSEQ multiplex PCR, while TCRdb's copy carries only in-frame clones and drops some. The sample has approximately 24,000 clones; 60% to 75% are singletons. Sequencing was performed on lung tumor tissue. The receptors here all came from a human donor with non-small cell lung cancer.

This clone was observed a few times. The chain combines TRBV5-6 with TRBJ1-1; a possible D gene is TRBD1 (5 bases). V was trimmed by 2 bases and J by 7 bases, leaving 12 bases between them. This CDR3 is built from 13 residues. The germline gives CDR1 SGHDT, CDR2 YYEEEE. DNA of the CDR3: TGTGCCAGCAGCTTAATGGGACCCTATGAAGCTTTCTTT. Protein: CASSLMGPYEAFF.

This clone was recorded a few times. V gene TRBV7-2 combines with J gene TRBJ2-5; TRBD1 or TRBD2 may be the D gene (5 bases each). Germline CDR1 and CDR2: SGHTA and FQGNSA. The length of the CDR3 is 13 residues. V was cut by 1 base and J by 9 bases, with 12 bases left in between. The CDR3 DNA follows: TGTGCCAGCAGCTTAGAGGGACGCAGGCCCCAGTACTTC. It translates to CASSLEGRRPQYF.

The V and J genes are TRBV27 and TRBJ1-2; D uncertain. Germline values: CDR1 MNHEY, CDR2 SMNVEV (reference sequence). Trimming pared 3 bases from V and 0 bases from J, leaving 11 bases between. CDR3 length equals 15 residues. The CDR3 coding sequence is TGTGCCAGCAGTTTGGGCAGCCAAACTAACTATGGCTACACCTTC. It codes for CASSLGSQTNYGYTF.

Of note for this clone: The same CDR3 is also encoded by other DNA sequences in this sample. CDR3 sequence: CASSQASGRDYEQYF. CDR3 DNA: TGTGCCAGCAGCCAAGCTAGCGGGAGGGACTACGAGCAGTACTTC. J is TRBJ2-7 and V is TRBV4-2; 12 bases map to TRBD2. The V gene's germline CDR1 is LGHNA and CDR2 YNFKEQ. This CDR3 contains 15 residues. V gave up 1 base and J gave up 3 bases; unmatched junction bases: 1.

V usage is TRBV27 and J usage is TRBJ1-2, with 8 positions matching TRBD1. V lost 8 bases, J lost 7 bases, and 6 bases stayed unmatched. The CDR3 is 12 residues long. Germline V gene data show CDR1 as MNHEY and CDR2 as SMNVEV (reference sequence). The CDR3 is CASATGDVGYTF. The CDR3 DNA follows: TGTGCCAGCGCGACAGGGGACGTTGGCTACACCTTC.

The chain uses TRBV11-2 and TRBJ2-3; D perhaps matches TRBD2 (5 bases). Germline CDR1 and CDR2: SGHAT and FQNNGV. V was trimmed by 5 bases and J by 0 bases, leaving 12 bases between them. The CDR3 loop spans 15 amino acids. CDR3 sequence (DNA): TGTGCCAGCAGCCTTGTGCGGACTAGCACAGATACGCAGTATTTT. Protein product: CASSLVRTSTDTQYF.

The V call is TRBV5-1, the J call TRBJ2-5; D is tentatively TRBD1 or TRBD2 (7 bases each). Germline-derived CDR1 and CDR2 are SGHRS and YFSETQ. The CDR3 extends over 15 amino acids. Deletions cut 0 bases from V and 3 bases from J, with 12 bases between. Written as DNA, the CDR3 is TGCGCCAGCAGCTTGGAGGGGGCGGGGGAAGAGACCCAGTACTTC. It specifies CASSLEGAGEETQYF.

Remarks on this clone: The identical CDR3 is also encoded by other nucleotide sequences in the sample. The chain links TRBV7-9 to TRBJ2-2; the match to TRBD2 covers 10 bases. Trimming removed 1 base from V and 2 bases from J; junction bases left unmatched: 1. Germline CDR1 reads SEHNR; CDR2 reads FQNEAQ (reference sequence). This CDR3 comprises 16 residues. The CDR3 DNA reads TGTGCCAGCAGCTTAGGACTAGCGGGCAACACCGGGGAGCTGTTTTTT. This codes for CASSLGLAGNTGELFF.

The rearrangement joins TRBV10-3 to TRBJ1-4; D is uncertain. The CDR3 is 14 residues long. V was shortened by 3 bases and J by 0 bases, with 5 bases between the two germline ends. The germline gives CDR1 ENHRY, CDR2 SYGVKD. The CDR3 nucleotides are TGTGCCATCAGTGAAGGGCCAACTAATGAAAAACTGTTTTTT. It yields the protein CAISEGPTNEKLFF.

The gene calls are TRBV5-1 and TRBJ1-1, with no clear D. The CDR3 is made up of 12 amino acids. The V gene's germline CDR1 is SGHRS and CDR2 YFSETQ. V dropped 4 bases and J dropped 7 bases, with 11 bases sitting between them. CDR3 nucleotide sequence: TGCGCCAGCAGCCCCCCGGGCAGTGAAGCTTTCTTT. Amino acid sequence: CASSPPGSEAFF.

This clone was recorded a few times. The V call is TRBV6-5, the J call TRBJ1-1, with unresolved D. The CDR3 covers 12 residues. CDR1 is MNHEY and CDR2 is SVGAGI in the germline V gene. The ends were cut back, 5 bases at V and 0 bases at J, with 4 bases in the middle. The CDR3 loop reads CASSRMNTEAFF. CDR3 DNA: TGTGCCAGCAGTAGGATGAACACTGAAGCTTTCTTT.

The rearrangement uses TRBV2 and TRBJ2-7; TRBD2 agrees at 7 bases. Trimming cost V 2 bases and J 3 bases; bases outside gene matches: 13. This CDR3 is built from 17 residues. CDR1 SNHLY and CDR2 FYNNEI come from the germline V gene. The CDR3 protein is CASSEIARAGAGYEQYF. CDR3 DNA: TGTGCCAGCAGTGAAATCGCTCGGGCGGGAGCGGGCTACGAGCAGTACTTC.

The rearrangement uses TRBV7-2 and TRBJ2-5; the D gene is possibly TRBD1 (6 bases). This CDR3 is built from 14 residues. CDR1 and CDR2 (germline): SGHTA, FQGNSA. Trimming removed 6 bases at V and 4 bases at J, with 15 bases between. The CDR3 nucleotides read TGTGCCAGCAGTCCAAACAGGGTTGGAGAGACCCAGTACTTC. Protein sequence: CASSPNRVGETQYF.